These 13 T cell receptor beta chains were sequenced from one sample in a study of OX40 agonist ivuxolimab in advanced cancers. Measured with immunoSEQ multiplex PCR; TCRdb has only the in-frame clones, and not every one. The sample yields 80,000 to 85,000 clones, about 88% seen once. This specimen was CD4+ or CD8+ T cells sorted from blood, taken in a trial of the OX40 agonist ivuxolimab. The source of these receptors is an adult with an advanced solid tumor such as melanoma, head and neck, liver or kidney cancer.

The rearrangement uses TRBV7-8 and TRBJ2-3, with TRBD1 identical over 7 bases. In germline, CDR1 is SGHVS, CDR2 FQNEAQ. V lost 5 bases to trimming and J lost 6 bases; unmatched junction nucleotides: 11. The CDR3 runs 15 residues. CDR3 sequence (DNA): TGTGCCAGCAGCCACCCCAGGGGGTCAGAGGATACGCAGTATTTT. Its protein is CASSHPRGSEDTQYF.

The DNA for the CDR3 is TGTGCCAGCAGTTCGCAGACACAGCAGCAGTACACTGAAGCTTTCTTT. This gives the protein CASSSQTQQQYTEAFF. The rearrangement joins TRBV28 to TRBJ1-1; unclear D gene. Trimming took off 4 bases at V and 3 bases at J, with 18 bases between the two ends. The CDR3 length is 16 residues. Germline CDR1 and CDR2: MDHEN and SYDVKM.

About this clone itself: The same CDR3 is also encoded by other DNA sequences in this sample. The rearrangement uses TRBV10-2 and TRBJ1-1; D unclear. V was shortened by 4 bases and J by 1 base, with 4 bases between the two germline ends. The CDR3 runs 12 residues. Germline V gene sequence: CDR1 WSHSY, CDR2 SAAADI. The CDR3 protein is CASSAGNTEAFF. CDR3 sequence (DNA): TGCGCCAGCAGTGCTGGGAACACTGAAGCTTTCTTT.

The CDR3 is CASSLGTPYSNQPQHF. The CDR3 nucleotides read TGTGCCAGCAGCCTAGGGACACCCTATAGCAATCAGCCCCAGCATTTT. The chain has TRBV7-9 and TRBJ1-5; D is possibly TRBD1 (6 bases). Deletions cut 5 bases from V and 0 bases from J, with 14 bases between. The CDR3 extends over 16 amino acids. Germline CDR1 and CDR2: SEHNR and FQNEAQ (reference sequence).

Notes on this clone: Since the CDR3 does not end with the conserved phenylalanine or tryptophan, this likely comes from a read error. The limits of the CDR3 on the DNA are not certain, so only TCRdb's listed CDR3 is given. The rearrangement links TRBV7-9 to TRBJ2-3; no check of the table's D call, TRBD2, against the DNA was made. The CDR3 sequence runs 13 residues, both termini included. Germline V gene data show CDR1 as SEHNR and CDR2 as FQNEAQ (reference sequence). This CDR3 reads CASRTTTLTGTLE.

The chain carries TRBV29-1 and TRBJ1-6, with 8 bases lining up with TRBD1. This CDR3 comprises 13 residues. Trimming removed 7 bases from V and 7 bases from J; junction bases left unmatched: 6. CDR1 and CDR2 from the germline V gene are SQVTM and ANQGSEA. DNA of the CDR3: TGCAGCGCTAGGACAGGGCCCAATTCACCCCTCCACTTT. This translates into CSARTGPNSPLHF.

The chain is built from TRBV28 and TRBJ2-2, with D possibly matching TRBD2 (5 bases). Germline CDR1 and CDR2: MDHEN and SYDVKM. The V end lost 4 bases, the J end lost 0 bases, and 6 bases lay between the germline ends. The length of the CDR3 is 14 residues. The CDR3 here is CASSSDSNTGELFF. The CDR3 nucleotides are TGTGCCAGCAGTTCGGACTCGAACACCGGGGAGCTGTTTTTT.

The rearrangement joins TRBV28 to TRBJ1-5; D may be TRBD1 (6 bases). Germline lookup yields CDR1 MDHEN and CDR2 SYDVKM. This CDR3 is 15 amino acids long. V dropped 7 bases and J dropped 4 bases, with 17 bases sitting between them. The CDR3 loop is CASNESGAGNQPQHF. CDR3 nucleotides: TGTGCCAGCAACGAGTCGGGGGCGGGAAATCAGCCCCAGCATTTT.

The V gene is TRBV5-8, the J gene TRBJ2-5; D is ambiguous. The CDR3 runs 13 residues. In germline, CDR1 is SGHTS, CDR2 YDEGEE. V gave up 1 base and J gave up 8 bases, with 12 bases separating them. The CDR3 DNA follows: TGTGCCAGCAGCTTGAATGCGGCAGGAACCCAGTACTTC. The encoded protein is CASSLNAAGTQYF.

The rearrangement joins TRBV7-9 to TRBJ2-2, with a possible D match to TRBD2 (6 bases). Germline lookup yields CDR1 SEHNR and CDR2 FQNEAQ (reference sequence). V was pared by 3 bases and J by 5 bases, with 10 bases between. There are 14 residues in the CDR3. The CDR3 reads CASSLGRETGELFF. DNA of the CDR3: TGTGCCAGCAGCTTGGGCCGGGAGACCGGGGAGCTGTTTTTT.

The V and J genes are TRBV6-5 and TRBJ2-7; D is undetermined. Deletions cut 2 bases from V and 3 bases from J, with 14 bases between. CDR3 length equals 15 residues. Germline lookup yields CDR1 MNHEY and CDR2 SVGAGI. This chain's CDR3 is CASSYPRAGFYEQYF. As DNA, the CDR3 is TGTGCCAGCAGTTACCCTCGGGCAGGATTCTACGAGCAGTACTTC.

This chain connects TRBV5-1 to TRBJ2-2; TRBD1 matches at 7 bases. This CDR3 is 14 amino acids long. Germline loops: CDR1 SGHRS, CDR2 YFSETQ. Losses at the gene ends were 7 bases for V and 7 bases for J; bases not matched to a gene: 10. The CDR3 nucleotides are TGCGCCAGCGCCTTGCGACAGGGCGGCGGGGAGCTGTTTTTT. This translates into CASALRQGGGELFF.

This chain links TRBV20-1 with TRBJ2-7; no clear D gene. The CDR3 has 11 residues. From germline, CDR1 is DFQATT and CDR2 SNEGSKA (reference sequence). The V end was cut by 6 bases, the J end by 3 bases, with 9 bases between. CDR3 DNA sequence: TGCAGTGCGACCGACTTCTACGAGCAGTACGTC. It translates to CSATDFYEQYV.